A selection of T cell receptor beta chains follows, all from one sample in a study of identical twins. One entry per CDR3 protein results from TCRdb running MiXCR on the 5' RACE reads. This sample has 1,800,000 or so distinct CDR3 sequences; about 32% occur once, and the top ten carry 0.25% to 0.3%. Sequenced: cord blood. These receptors were collected from a newborn girl in good health. Each CDR3 is given with its conserved first and last residue. The order of the fields is V gene, J gene, D gene, clone size, CDR3 protein, CDR3 DNA. A D gene is named only where the DNA matches it firmly. The size of a clone is reported for some rows only, either as once, few or many, or as a class for expanded clones.

>TRBV6-6|TRBJ1-4|NA|NA
CASSSGEPLFF
TGTGCCAGCAGTTCAGGGGAACCGCTGTTTTTT
>TRBV10-3|TRBJ1-1|NA|NA
CAIRGTVNTEAFF
TGTGCCATCAGGGGCACCGTGAACACTGAAGCTTTCTTT
>TRBV20-1|TRBJ1-5|TRBD1|NA
CSAGGTGGQPQHF
TGCAGTGCGGGGGGGACAGGGGGTCAGCCCCAGCATTTT
>TRBV5-1|TRBJ2-5|NA|many
CASSFSGRGETQYF
TGCGCCAGCAGCTTTTCAGGGAGAGGAGAGACCCAGTACTTC
>TRBV7-9|TRBJ1-2|NA|NA
CASSSNGHSRGNYGYTF
TGTGCCAGCAGCTCGAACGGACATTCGAGGGGCAACTATGGCTACACCTTC
>TRBV12-3/TRBV12-4|TRBJ2-5|TRBD1|few
CASSPRDSLLGETQYF
TGTGCCAGCAGCCCCCGGGACAGTCTCTTGGGAGAGACCCAGTACTTC
>TRBV12-3/TRBV12-4|TRBJ1-2|NA|NA
CASSLARGHYGYTF
TGTGCCAGCAGCTTGGCCAGGGGCCACTATGGCTACACCTTC
>TRBV20-1|TRBJ2-7|NA|NA
CSARRLVVYNEQYF
TGCAGTGCTAGGCGGCTAGTAGTCTACAATGAGCAGTACTTC
>TRBV5-1|TRBJ2-1|TRBD2|NA
CASTLTSGGTYNEQFF
TGCGCCAGCACCCTAACTAGCGGGGGCACCTACAATGAGCAGTTCTTC
>TRBV5-1|TRBJ2-2|NA|few
CASSLMETGELFF
TGCGCCAGCAGCTTGATGGAAACCGGGGAGCTGTTTTTT
>TRBV25-1|TRBJ2-7|NA|few
CASRQATAQYF
TGTGCCAGCAGACAGGCCACAGCGCAGTACTTC
>TRBV29-1|TRBJ1-1|NA|NA
CSVEEGAFF
TGCAGCGTTGAAGAGGGGGCTTTCTTT
>TRBV5-1|TRBJ1-1|TRBD1|few
CASSWDLQGAKAFF
TGCGCCAGCAGCTGGGACTTACAGGGGGCGAAAGCTTTCTTT
>TRBV5-1|TRBJ2-1|NA|many
CASSQRGNEQFF
TGTGCCAGCAGTCAGAGGGGGAATGAGCAGTTCTTC
>TRBV25-1|TRBJ2-1|TRBD2|NA
CASSEAPGSSGGFLKQFF
TGTGCCAGCAGTGAAGCCCCCGGGAGTAGCGGGGGGTTTTTAAAGCAGTTCTTC
>TRBV6-1|TRBJ2-4|TRBD2|NA
CASSWTSSNIQYF
TGTGCCAGCAGTTGGACTAGCTCAAACATTCAGTACTTC
>TRBV27|TRBJ2-7|NA|few
CASSFKGRGYEQYF
TGTGCCAGCAGTTTTAAGGGCAGGGGCTACGAGCAGTACTTC
>TRBV5-1|TRBJ2-3|NA|once
CASSLPTGGGTDTQYF
TGCGCCAGCAGCCTACCGACTGGAGGGGGCACAGATACGCAGTATTTT
>TRBV28|TRBJ2-7|NA|NA
CASSSSTVLYEQYF
TGTGCCAGCAGTTCCTCGACAGTTCTCTACGAGCAGTACTTC
>TRBV7-2|TRBJ1-1|NA|many
CASSPWGTEAFF
TGTGCCAGCAGTCCATGGGGCACTGAAGCTTTCTTT
>TRBV20-1|TRBJ2-1|NA|NA
CSATGLAEQFF
TGCAGTGCTACCGGATTGGCTGAGCAGTTCTTC
>TRBV12-3/TRBV12-4|TRBJ2-3|TRBD2|NA
CASRSKRGPSENTQYF
TGTGCCAGCAGGTCGAAGCGGGGGCCGTCTGAAAATACGCAGTATTTT
>TRBV29-1|TRBJ1-2|TRBD1|many
CSVRTGWGYTF
TGCAGCGTTCGGACAGGGTGGGGCTACACCTTC
>TRBV27|TRBJ2-7|NA|NA
CASSPPQGRTYNEQYF
TGTGCCAGCAGTCCCCCACAGGGGAGGACCTACAATGAGCAGTACTTC
>TRBV5-1|TRBJ2-4|NA|few
CASSFVGGHIQYF
TGCGCCAGCAGCTTTGTAGGGGGGCACATTCAGTACTTC
>TRBV29-1|TRBJ2-1|NA|many
CSVEGYWDEQFF
TGCAGCGTTGAGGGATACTGGGATGAGCAGTTCTTC
>TRBV7-2|TRBJ1-2|TRBD1|NA
CASSYTGTDSNYGYTF
TGTGCCAGCAGTTATACCGGGACAGATTCTAACTATGGCTACACCTTC
>TRBV11-2|TRBJ1-2|TRBD1|many
CASSPSRDRGYGYTF
TGTGCCAGCAGCCCGTCCCGGGACAGGGGCTATGGCTACACCTTC
>TRBV12-3/TRBV12-4|TRBJ2-3|NA|NA
CASSSGGFSTDTQYF
TGTGCCAGCAGTTCCGGGGGTTTTAGCACAGATACGCAGTATTTT
>TRBV25-1|TRBJ2-1|NA|NA
CASSELRNNEQFF
TGTGCCAGCAGTGAACTGCGGAACAATGAGCAGTTCTTC
>TRBV2|TRBJ1-2|TRBD1|NA
CASSAPRTGAWGYTF
TGTGCCAGCAGTGCGCCCCGGACAGGGGCCTGGGGCTACACCTTC
>TRBV20-1|TRBJ1-1|NA|few
CSARQQNTEAFF
TGCAGTGCTAGACAGCAGAACACTGAAGCTTTCTTT
>TRBV6-5|TRBJ2-3|TRBD2|many
CASTKGLAGDTQYF
TGTGCCAGCACTAAAGGACTAGCGGGAGATACGCAGTATTTT
>TRBV20-1|TRBJ1-2|NA|NA
CSARQSHKSGGYTF
TGCAGTGCTAGACAATCCCATAAGAGTGGTGGCTACACCTTC
>TRBV28|TRBJ2-7|NA|NA
CASSLSRVHNEQYF
TGTGCCAGCAGTTTATCCAGGGTTCACAATGAGCAGTACTTC
>TRBV2|TRBJ2-7|NA|NA
CASSEALGYEQYF
TGTGCCAGCAGTGAAGCGTTGGGGTACGAGCAGTACTTC
>TRBV20-1|TRBJ1-1|TRBD1|NA
CSATWDRVREAFF
TGCAGTGCCACCTGGGACAGGGTTAGAGAAGCTTTCTTT
>TRBV5-1|TRBJ1-6|TRBD1|NA
CASRTGTGGNSPLHF
TGCGCCAGCAGAACCGGGACAGGGGGTAATTCACCCCTCCACTTT
>TRBV5-1|TRBJ2-1|NA|NA
CASRMLGQPPSEQFF
TGCGCCAGCCGTATGTTGGGACAACCCCCTAGTGAGCAGTTCTTC
>TRBV29-1|TRBJ2-3|NA|many
CSVWGRYTDTQYF
TGCAGCGTTTGGGGGAGGTACACAGATACGCAGTATTTT
>TRBV5-1|TRBJ2-6|NA|few
CASSLSTGTGANVLTF
TGCGCCAGCAGCTTGTCCACAGGGACTGGGGCCAACGTCCTGACTTTC
>TRBV27|TRBJ1-5|NA|few
CASSFGGYSNQPQHF
TGTGCCAGCAGCTTTGGGGGTTATAGCAATCAGCCCCAGCATTTT
>TRBV5-1|TRBJ2-7|NA|few
CASSAAGNSYEQYF
TGCGCCAGCAGCGCCGCAGGGAACTCCTACGAGCAGTACTTC
>TRBV7-2|TRBJ1-2|TRBD1|NA
CASSRRDRGPANYGYTF
TGTGCCAGCAGCCGACGGGACAGGGGACCTGCTAACTATGGCTACACCTTC
>TRBV5-6|TRBJ2-5|NA|NA
CASQTGSQETQYF
TGTGCCAGCCAAACGGGGTCCCAAGAGACCCAGTACTTC
>TRBV12-3/TRBV12-4|TRBJ2-5|TRBD1|NA
CASSGTGKKEQYF
TGTGCCAGCAGCGGGACAGGGAAGAAAGAGCAGTACTTC
>TRBV10-3|TRBJ1-2|NA|NA
CAISDGKSNGYTF
TGTGCCATCAGTGATGGGAAGTCAAATGGCTACACCTTC
>TRBV20-1|TRBJ2-7|NA|few
CSARVGSEDEQYF
TGCAGTGCTAGGGTGGGGAGCGAGGACGAGCAGTACTTC
>TRBV5-1|TRBJ2-3|NA|few
CASSRLASLTDTQYF
TGCGCCAGCAGCCGACTGGCTAGCTTAACAGATACGCAGTATTTT
>TRBV24-1|TRBJ2-1|TRBD1|NA
CATSDFGRDRRNEQFF
TGTGCCACCAGTGATTTCGGGCGGGACAGGAGGAATGAGCAGTTCTTC
>TRBV5-1|TRBJ1-1|NA|few
CASSLGQSMNTEAFF
TGCGCCAGCAGCTTGGGACAGTCCATGAACACTGAAGCTTTCTTT